This paragraph reports one T cell receptor (beta chain). At one boundary the junction diverges from the germline segment, which might be a read error. This sample stems from a study of CD4 and CD8 cells across lung adenocarcinoma regions. Germline CDR1 reads MNHNS; CDR2 reads SASEGT. The CDR3 is 11 amino acids. The patients had localized lung adenocarcinoma, a non-small cell subtype. MiXCR, run by TCRdb on the PCR reads, gives a single entry per CDR3 protein. The table records 10,000 to 15,000 distinct CDR3 sequences, approximately 49% of them present only once. Sample: CD8+ T cells from the center of a lung tumor. This clonotype originated in a female donor with lung adenocarcinoma. The CD4 and CD8 labels of this study may be unreliable. The chain employs TRBV6-1 and TRBJ2-2; 7 nucleotides line up with TRBD1. CDR3 DNA: TGTGCCAGCTGGACCACAGGGGAGCAGTTTTTT. Translating it yields CASWTTGEQFF.